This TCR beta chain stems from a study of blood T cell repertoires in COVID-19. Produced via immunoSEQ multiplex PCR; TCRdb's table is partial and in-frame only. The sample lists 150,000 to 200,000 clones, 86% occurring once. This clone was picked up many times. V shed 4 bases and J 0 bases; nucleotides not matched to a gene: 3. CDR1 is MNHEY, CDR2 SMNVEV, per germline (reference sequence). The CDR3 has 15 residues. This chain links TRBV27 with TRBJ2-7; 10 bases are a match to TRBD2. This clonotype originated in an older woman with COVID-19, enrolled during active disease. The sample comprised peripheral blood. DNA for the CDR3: TGTGCCAGCAGTTCACTAGCGGGGATCTCCTACGAGCAGTACTTC. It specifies CASSSLAGISYEQYF.